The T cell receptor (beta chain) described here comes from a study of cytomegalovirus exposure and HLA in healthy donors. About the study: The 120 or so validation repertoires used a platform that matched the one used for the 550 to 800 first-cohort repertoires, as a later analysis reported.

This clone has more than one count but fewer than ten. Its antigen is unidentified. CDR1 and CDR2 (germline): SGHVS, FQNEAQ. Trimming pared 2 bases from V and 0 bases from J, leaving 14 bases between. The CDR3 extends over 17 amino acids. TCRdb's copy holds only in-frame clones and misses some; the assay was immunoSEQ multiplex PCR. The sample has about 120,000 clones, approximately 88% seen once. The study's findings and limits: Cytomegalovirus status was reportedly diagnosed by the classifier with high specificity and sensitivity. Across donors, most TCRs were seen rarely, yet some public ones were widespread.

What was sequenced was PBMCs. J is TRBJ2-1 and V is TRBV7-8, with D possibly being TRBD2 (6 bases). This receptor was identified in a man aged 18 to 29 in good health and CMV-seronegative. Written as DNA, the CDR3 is TGTGCCAGCAGCTTACGGATGGCGGGAAGCTCCTACAATGAGCAGTTCTTC. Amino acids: CASSLRMAGSSYNEQFF.